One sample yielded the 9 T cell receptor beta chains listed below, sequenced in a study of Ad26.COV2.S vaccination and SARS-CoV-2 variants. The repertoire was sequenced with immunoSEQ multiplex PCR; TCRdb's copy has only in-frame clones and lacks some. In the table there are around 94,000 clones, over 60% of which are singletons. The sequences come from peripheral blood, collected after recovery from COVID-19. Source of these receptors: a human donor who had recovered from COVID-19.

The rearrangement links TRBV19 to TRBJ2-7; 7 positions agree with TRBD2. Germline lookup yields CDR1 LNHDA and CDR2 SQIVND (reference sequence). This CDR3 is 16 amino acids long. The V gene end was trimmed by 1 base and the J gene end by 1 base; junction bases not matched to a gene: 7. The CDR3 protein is CASSIASGVPSYEQYF. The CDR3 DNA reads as TGTGCCAGTAGTATAGCAAGCGGGGTTCCTTCCTACGAGCAGTACTTC.

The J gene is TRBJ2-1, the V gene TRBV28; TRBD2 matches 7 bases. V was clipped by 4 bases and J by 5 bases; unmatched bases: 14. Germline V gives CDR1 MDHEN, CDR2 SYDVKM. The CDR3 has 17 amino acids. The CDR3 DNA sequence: TGTGCCAGCAGTTCCCAGTCAGCGGGACCCATTAACAATGAGCAGTTCTTC. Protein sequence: CASSSQSAGPINNEQFF.

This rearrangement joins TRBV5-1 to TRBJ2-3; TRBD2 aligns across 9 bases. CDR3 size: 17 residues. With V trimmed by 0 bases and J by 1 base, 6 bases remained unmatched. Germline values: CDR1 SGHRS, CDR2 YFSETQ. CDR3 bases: TGCGCCAGCAGCTTGGATTTGCGGGGGGGCGGCACAGATACGCAGTATTTT. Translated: CASSLDLRGGGTDTQYF.

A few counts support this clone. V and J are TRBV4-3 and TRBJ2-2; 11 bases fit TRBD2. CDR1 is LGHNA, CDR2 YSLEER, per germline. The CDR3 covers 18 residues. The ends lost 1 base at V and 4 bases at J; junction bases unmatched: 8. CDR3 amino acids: CASSQVNSGGAVTGELFF. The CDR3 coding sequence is TGCGCCAGCAGCCAAGTGAATAGCGGGGGGGCAGTCACCGGGGAGCTGTTTTTT.

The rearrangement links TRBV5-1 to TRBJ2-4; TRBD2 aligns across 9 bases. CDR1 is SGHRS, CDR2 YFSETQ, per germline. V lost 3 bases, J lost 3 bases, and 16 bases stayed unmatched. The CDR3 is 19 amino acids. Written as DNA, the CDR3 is TGCGCCAGCAGCTCCTCCCTCGCGGGGGGGCCCCCAGTCAAAAACATTCAGTACTTC. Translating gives CASSSSLAGGPPVKNIQYF. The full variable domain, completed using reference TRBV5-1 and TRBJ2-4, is KAGVTQTPRYLIKTRGQQVTLSCSPISGHRSVSWYQQTPGQGLQFLFEYFSETQRNKGNFPGRFSGRQFSNSRSEMNVSTLELGDSALYLCASSSSLAGGPPVKNIQYFGAGTRLSVL.

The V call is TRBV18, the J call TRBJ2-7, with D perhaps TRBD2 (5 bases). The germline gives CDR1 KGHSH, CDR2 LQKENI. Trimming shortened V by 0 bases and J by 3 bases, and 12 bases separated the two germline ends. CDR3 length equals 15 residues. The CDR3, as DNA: TGTGCCAGCTCACCACCCTCCCTGGGGAGCTACGAGCAGTACTTC. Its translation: CASSPPSLGSYEQYF. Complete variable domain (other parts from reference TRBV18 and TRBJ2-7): NAGVMQNPRHLVRRRGQEARLRCSPMKGHSHVYWYRQLPEEGLKFMVYLQKENIIDESGMPKERFSAEFPKEGPSILRIQQVVRGDSAAYFCASSPPSLGSYEQYFGPGTRLTVT.

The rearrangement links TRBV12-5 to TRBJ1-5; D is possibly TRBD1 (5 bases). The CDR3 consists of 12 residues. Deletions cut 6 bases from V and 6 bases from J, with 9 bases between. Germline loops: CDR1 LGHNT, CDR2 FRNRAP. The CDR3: CASGDKFQPQHF. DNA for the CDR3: TGTGCTAGTGGGGACAAGTTTCAGCCCCAGCATTTT.

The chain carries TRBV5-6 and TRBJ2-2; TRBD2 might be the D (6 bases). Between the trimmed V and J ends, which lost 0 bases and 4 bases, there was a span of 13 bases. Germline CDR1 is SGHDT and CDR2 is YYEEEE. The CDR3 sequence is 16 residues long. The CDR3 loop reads CASSLALGGTTGELFF. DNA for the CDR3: TGTGCCAGCAGCTTGGCCCTTGGCGGGACCACCGGGGAGCTGTTTTTT.

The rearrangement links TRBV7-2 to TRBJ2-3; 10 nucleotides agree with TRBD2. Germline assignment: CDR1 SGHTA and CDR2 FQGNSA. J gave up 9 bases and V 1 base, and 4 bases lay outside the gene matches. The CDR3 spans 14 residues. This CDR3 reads CASSLEASGGTQYF. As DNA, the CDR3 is TGTGCCAGCAGCTTAGAGGCTAGCGGGGGAACGCAGTATTTT.